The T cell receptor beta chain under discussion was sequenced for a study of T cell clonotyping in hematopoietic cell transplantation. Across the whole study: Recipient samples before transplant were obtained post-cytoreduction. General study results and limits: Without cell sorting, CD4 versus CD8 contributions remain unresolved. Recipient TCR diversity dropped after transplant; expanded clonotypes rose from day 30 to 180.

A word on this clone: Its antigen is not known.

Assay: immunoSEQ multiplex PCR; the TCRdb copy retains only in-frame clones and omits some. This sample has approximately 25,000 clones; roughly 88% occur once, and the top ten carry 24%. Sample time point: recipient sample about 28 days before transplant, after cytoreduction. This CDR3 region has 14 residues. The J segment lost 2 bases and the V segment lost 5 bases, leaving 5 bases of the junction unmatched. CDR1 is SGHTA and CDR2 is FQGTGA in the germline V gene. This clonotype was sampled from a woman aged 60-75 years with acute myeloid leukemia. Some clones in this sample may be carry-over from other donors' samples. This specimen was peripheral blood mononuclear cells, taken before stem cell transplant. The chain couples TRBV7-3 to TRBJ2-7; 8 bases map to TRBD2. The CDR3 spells CASSEGLGTYEQYF. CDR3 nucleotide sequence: TGTGCCAGCAGCGAGGGACTAGGTACCTACGAGCAGTACTTC.